These T cell receptor beta chains were read from a single sample in a study of blood T cell repertoires in COVID-19. Sequenced by immunoSEQ multiplex PCR; TCRdb stores in-frame clones only, minus some. This sample yields around 160,000 clones, of which about 81% are seen a single time; about a tenth belongs to the top ten. Sequencing used peripheral blood. The receptors derive from a human donor in a cohort sampled during active COVID-19. CDR3s include the opening cysteine and the closing phenylalanine or tryptophan. A D gene is named only where the DNA matches it firmly. A clone size is listed for some rows: how often the clone was seen (once, few, many), or a class if it is expanded.

V gene: TRBV28
D gene: NA
J gene: TRBJ1-4
clone size: few
CDR3 DNA: TGTGCCAGCAGTACTCTTCTACTAGGAAAACTGTTTTTT
CDR3 protein: CASSTLLLGKLFF

V gene: TRBV5-1
D gene: TRBD1
J gene: TRBJ1-1
clone size: NA
CDR3 DNA: TGCGCCAGCAGCGCGCTAGACAGGGAGTATCTGAACACTGAAGCTTTCTTT
CDR3 protein: CASSALDREYLNTEAFF

V gene: TRBV6-6
D gene: TRBD1
J gene: TRBJ2-7
clone size: NA
CDR3 DNA: TGTGCCAGCAGCCCCACCGGGACAGGGATAGGGTACGAGCAGTACTTC
CDR3 protein: CASSPTGTGIGYEQYF

V gene: TRBV2
D gene: NA
J gene: TRBJ2-2
clone size: NA
CDR3 DNA: TGTGCCAGCAGTGAGCAGGGTGTCACCGGGGAGCTGTTTTTT
CDR3 protein: CASSEQGVTGELFF

V gene: TRBV2
D gene: NA
J gene: TRBJ2-1
clone size: NA
CDR3 DNA: TGTGCCAGCAGTGAAGAAACTCGCGGTGAGCAGTTCTTC
CDR3 protein: CASSEETRGEQFF

V gene: TRBV7-2
D gene: TRBD2
J gene: TRBJ2-3
clone size: NA
CDR3 DNA: TGTGCCAGCAGCCCGGGACTAGCGGACCCCTATTTT
CDR3 protein: CASSPGLADPYF

V gene: TRBV10-3
D gene: NA
J gene: TRBJ1-2
clone size: NA
CDR3 DNA: TGTGCCATCAGTGGTGTCAGGGACATGGGTGGCTACACCTTC
CDR3 protein: CAISGVRDMGGYTF

V gene: TRBV6-2/TRBV6-3
D gene: NA
J gene: TRBJ1-1
clone size: few
CDR3 DNA: TGTGCCAGCAGTTACTCGACAGTGGAAGCTTTCTTT
CDR3 protein: CASSYSTVEAFF

V gene: TRBV7-9
D gene: TRBD2
J gene: TRBJ2-3
clone size: once
CDR3 DNA: TGTGCCAGCAGCCTCCCGAGCGGGCAGCGGGGGGCCACAGATACGCAGTATTTT
CDR3 protein: CASSLPSGQRGATDTQYF

V gene: TRBV5-1
D gene: NA
J gene: TRBJ1-2
clone size: NA
CDR3 DNA: TGCGCCAGCAGCTGGGGGGGCCAGAATGGCTACACCTTC
CDR3 protein: CASSWGGQNGYTF

V gene: TRBV5-5
D gene: TRBD1
J gene: TRBJ1-2
clone size: NA
CDR3 DNA: TGTGCCAGCAGCTCGGGACAGGGGTACTATGGCTACACCTTC
CDR3 protein: CASSSGQGYYGYTF

V gene: TRBV18
D gene: NA
J gene: TRBJ1-6
clone size: NA
CDR3 DNA: TGTGCCAGCTCCCGAGGTCCCACGGAGTATAATTCACCCCTCCACTTT
CDR3 protein: CASSRGPTEYNSPLHF

V gene: TRBV4-3
D gene: NA
J gene: TRBJ2-2
clone size: NA
CDR3 DNA: TGCGCCAGCAGCCAAGCCCGGGGAGGACAACACACCGGGGAGCTGTTTTTT
CDR3 protein: CASSQARGGQHTGELFF

V gene: TRBV7-3
D gene: TRBD2
J gene: TRBJ2-1
clone size: once
CDR3 DNA: TGTGCCAGCAGCTTATCTCCCGATCTAGCGGGAGGGTTCAATGAGCAGTTCTTC
CDR3 protein: CASSLSPDLAGGFNEQFF

V gene: TRBV20-1
D gene: TRBD2
J gene: TRBJ2-7
clone size: NA
CDR3 DNA: TGCAGTGCTAGTCCTAGCGGGGGAACCTACGAGCAGTACTTC
CDR3 protein: CSASPSGGTYEQYF

V gene: TRBV10-2
D gene: NA
J gene: TRBJ1-5
clone size: NA
CDR3 DNA: TGCGCCAGCAGTGAGTCGACATCCGTAGGGGGTTCCCAGCCCCAGCATTTT
CDR3 protein: CASSESTSVGGSQPQHF

V gene: TRBV3-1/TRBV3-2
D gene: TRBD2
J gene: TRBJ2-7
clone size: NA
CDR3 DNA: TGTGCCAGCAGCCAAGATCCCGGGACTAGCGGATACGAGCAGTACTTC
CDR3 protein: CASSQDPGTSGYEQYF

V gene: TRBV29-1
D gene: NA
J gene: TRBJ2-5
clone size: NA
CDR3 DNA: TGCAGCGTGCCCTGGAGGGACCACCAAGAGACCCAGTACTTC
CDR3 protein: CSVPWRDHQETQYF

V gene: TRBV27
D gene: NA
J gene: TRBJ1-6
clone size: NA
CDR3 DNA: TGTGCCAGCAGTAGTGGGACTGGGGGGGGATCACCCCTCCACTTT
CDR3 protein: CASSSGTGGGSPLHF

V gene: TRBV11-2
D gene: TRBD2
J gene: TRBJ2-3
clone size: NA
CDR3 DNA: TGTGCCAGCAGCTTAAATCTAGCGGGGGGGGGACCTAGCACAGATACGCAGTATTTT
CDR3 protein: CASSLNLAGGGPSTDTQYF

V gene: TRBV7-9
D gene: TRBD1
J gene: TRBJ1-6
clone size: NA
CDR3 DNA: TGTGCCAGCAGCCCAGACAGGGCCCTCAATTCACCCCTCCACTTT
CDR3 protein: CASSPDRALNSPLHF

V gene: TRBV11-2
D gene: NA
J gene: TRBJ1-4
clone size: NA
CDR3 DNA: TGTGCCAGCCGCCGGCAGGACACTTATGAAAAACTGTTTTTT
CDR3 protein: CASRRQDTYEKLFF

V gene: TRBV6-2/TRBV6-3
D gene: TRBD2
J gene: TRBJ2-3
clone size: many
CDR3 DNA: TGTGCCAGCAGTTACGCCCTAGCGGGGGACACAGATACGCAGTATTTT
CDR3 protein: CASSYALAGDTDTQYF

V gene: TRBV6-2/TRBV6-3
D gene: TRBD2
J gene: TRBJ2-5
clone size: NA
CDR3 DNA: TGTGCCAGCAGTTTTCACCCTCCGGGACTAGCGGGGGGCCAAGAGACCCAGTACTTC
CDR3 protein: CASSFHPPGLAGGQETQYF

V gene: TRBV28
D gene: TRBD1
J gene: TRBJ2-3
clone size: NA
CDR3 DNA: TGTGCCAGCAGTTTGGACAGGGCCACAGATACGCAGTATTTT
CDR3 protein: CASSLDRATDTQYF

V gene: TRBV5-1
D gene: NA
J gene: TRBJ2-7
clone size: NA
CDR3 DNA: TGCGCCAGCAGCCCGGGAGAGTCTGCCGAGCAGTACTTC
CDR3 protein: CASSPGESAEQYF

V gene: TRBV30
D gene: NA
J gene: TRBJ2-6
clone size: once
CDR3 DNA: TGTGCCTGGAGTGTACCCTGGGGCCCTGGGGCCAACGTCCTGACTTTC
CDR3 protein: CAWSVPWGPGANVLTF

V gene: TRBV10-3
D gene: NA
J gene: TRBJ1-5
clone size: few
CDR3 DNA: TGTGCCATCAGTGATTCTCCTTACCGGGGAAGAGGACAGCCCCAGCATTTT
CDR3 protein: CAISDSPYRGRGQPQHF

V gene: TRBV4-3
D gene: TRBD2
J gene: TRBJ2-3
clone size: NA
CDR3 DNA: TGCGCCAGCAGCGAAACTAGCGGGGGCACAGATACGCAGTATTTT
CDR3 protein: CASSETSGGTDTQYF

V gene: TRBV2
D gene: NA
J gene: TRBJ2-7
clone size: NA
CDR3 DNA: TGTGCCAGCAGTCGGTCGGACGAGCAGTACTTC
CDR3 protein: CASSRSDEQYF

V gene: TRBV9
D gene: NA
J gene: TRBJ2-3
clone size: NA
CDR3 DNA: TGTGCCAGCAGCGTAGCTCCCCGAACTTCTAGCACAGATACGCAGTATTTT
CDR3 protein: CASSVAPRTSSTDTQYF

V gene: TRBV28
D gene: NA
J gene: TRBJ2-7
clone size: NA
CDR3 DNA: TGTGCCAGCAGTTTATTCTCAGGGGCCCAGAGAGGGGCCTACGAGCAGTACTTC
CDR3 protein: CASSLFSGAQRGAYEQYF

V gene: TRBV14
D gene: TRBD1
J gene: TRBJ1-1
clone size: NA
CDR3 DNA: TGTGCCAGCAGCCAAGGGGACAGTGAAGCTTTCTTT
CDR3 protein: CASSQGDSEAFF

V gene: TRBV4-3
D gene: NA
J gene: TRBJ1-2
clone size: NA
CDR3 DNA: TGCGCCAGCAGCCAAGTAGGGGTGGGTGCGTATGGCTACACCTTC
CDR3 protein: CASSQVGVGAYGYTF

V gene: TRBV7-2
D gene: TRBD2
J gene: TRBJ2-3
clone size: NA
CDR3 DNA: TGTGCCAGCAGCTGGACTAGCGGAACAGATACGCAGTATTTT
CDR3 protein: CASSWTSGTDTQYF

V gene: TRBV20-1
D gene: NA
J gene: TRBJ2-5
clone size: NA
CDR3 DNA: TGCAGTGGTGAGATCCAAGAGACCCAGTACTTC
CDR3 protein: CSGEIQETQYF

V gene: TRBV7-9
D gene: NA
J gene: TRBJ2-1
clone size: NA
CDR3 DNA: TGTGCCAGCAGCTCTGGGAGCGGGTATTACAATGAGCAGTTCTTC
CDR3 protein: CASSSGSGYYNEQFF

V gene: TRBV7-8
D gene: TRBD1
J gene: TRBJ1-1
clone size: NA
CDR3 DNA: TGTGCCAGCAGCGCCAGGACAGGGGGCTCGAACACTGAAGCTTTCTTT
CDR3 protein: CASSARTGGSNTEAFF

V gene: TRBV14
D gene: TRBD2
J gene: TRBJ2-1
clone size: NA
CDR3 DNA: TGTGCCAGCAGCTTAGAGCGGGGGACTTATAACAATGAGCAGTTCTTC
CDR3 protein: CASSLERGTYNNEQFF

V gene: TRBV27
D gene: TRBD2
J gene: TRBJ2-1
clone size: NA
CDR3 DNA: TGTGCCAGCACCGGACCCGAGCGGGGCATCCACCATGAGCAGTTCTTC
CDR3 protein: CASTGPERGIHHEQFF

V gene: TRBV2
D gene: TRBD1
J gene: TRBJ2-2
clone size: NA
CDR3 DNA: TGTGCCTGTCGACAGGGGAACACCGGGGAGCTGTTTTTT
CDR3 protein: CACRQGNTGELFF

V gene: TRBV11-2
D gene: TRBD1
J gene: TRBJ2-4
clone size: once
CDR3 DNA: TGTGCCAGCAGCTTAGAAGGCACGGACAGGGTCGGATCCAAAAACATTCAGTACTTC
CDR3 protein: CASSLEGTDRVGSKNIQYF

V gene: TRBV6-2/TRBV6-3
D gene: TRBD1
J gene: TRBJ1-2
clone size: NA
CDR3 DNA: TGTGCCAGCAGTCCGGGACAGGCCAACTATGGCTACACCTTC
CDR3 protein: CASSPGQANYGYTF

V gene: TRBV29-1
D gene: TRBD2
J gene: TRBJ2-1
clone size: NA
CDR3 DNA: TGCAGCGTTAAAGGGCTAGCGGGGGTCAATGAGCAGTTCTTC
CDR3 protein: CSVKGLAGVNEQFF

V gene: TRBV7-2
D gene: NA
J gene: TRBJ2-3
clone size: NA
CDR3 DNA: TGTGCCAGCAGCTCAGACAGGCCCGGTCCATCAGATACGCAGTATTTT
CDR3 protein: CASSSDRPGPSDTQYF

V gene: TRBV5-6
D gene: TRBD2
J gene: TRBJ2-7
clone size: NA
CDR3 DNA: TGTGCCAGCAGTCGGGGACTAAATCCCTACGAGCAGTACTTC
CDR3 protein: CASSRGLNPYEQYF